This T cell receptor beta chain emerged from a study of cytomegalovirus exposure and HLA in healthy donors. The CDR3 has 15 residues. V trimming: 4 bases; J trimming: 3 bases; junction bases outside the gene matches: 3. Germline V gives CDR1 SGHRS, CDR2 YFSETQ. General study findings and limits: In a later analysis, V- and J-gene trimming of beta chains associated with a DCLRE1C missense variant, replicated independently. High specificity and sensitivity for cytomegalovirus status were reported for the classifier. Reportedly, TCR beta sequences accurately predicted HLA-A and HLA-B alleles in most subjects.

This clone was seen only a few times. Its antigen remains unknown. Use of 60 Vbeta and 13 Jbeta primers characterized the PCR. TCRdb's table, derived via immunoSEQ multiplex PCR, lists solely in-frame clones and lacks some. The table records about 90,000 clones, about 72% of them present only once. This rearrangement joins TRBV5-1 to TRBJ2-3, with 12 bases aligning to TRBD2. Sequencing input: PBMCs. This sequence originates from a man younger than 40 in good health and CMV-seronegative. The CDR3 coding sequence is TGCGCCAGCAGCCTGCTAGCGGGGGGGACAGATACGCAGTATTTT. This encodes CASSLLAGGTDTQYF.